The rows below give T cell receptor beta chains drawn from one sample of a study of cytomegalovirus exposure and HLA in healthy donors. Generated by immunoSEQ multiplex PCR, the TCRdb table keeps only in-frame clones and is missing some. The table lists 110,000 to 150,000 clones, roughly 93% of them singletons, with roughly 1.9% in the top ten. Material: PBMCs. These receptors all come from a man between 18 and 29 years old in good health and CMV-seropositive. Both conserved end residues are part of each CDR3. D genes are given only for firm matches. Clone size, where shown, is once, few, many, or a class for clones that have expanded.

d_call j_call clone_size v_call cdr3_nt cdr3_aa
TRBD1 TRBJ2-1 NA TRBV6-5 TGTGCCAGCAGTTTGGGACAGGGGATCGATGAGCAGTTCTTC CASSLGQGIDEQFF
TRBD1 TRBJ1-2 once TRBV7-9 TGTGCCAGCAGCTTAACGACAGGGGAGGGCTATGGCTACACCTTC CASSLTTGEGYGYTF
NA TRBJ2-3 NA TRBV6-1 TGTGCCAGCAGTGAAAACGACAAAACAACGCAGTATTTT CASSENDKTTQYF
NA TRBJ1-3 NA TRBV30 TGTGCCTGGAGTGGTCGGTTCAGGGCCTCTGGAAACACCATATATTTT CAWSGRFRASGNTIYF
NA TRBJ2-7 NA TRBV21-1 TGTGCCAGCAGCAATAAAAAGAAACGCGAACCGGGACAGGGTATCGAGCAGTACTTC CASSNKKKREPGQGIEQYF
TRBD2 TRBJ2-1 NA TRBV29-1 TGCAGCGTCTACAGCGGGAGGTCCTACAATGAGCAGTTCTTC CSVYSGRSYNEQFF
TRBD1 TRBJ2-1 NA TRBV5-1 TGCGCCAGCAGCAGGACAGGGACAGGGGTTACGTTCTTC CASSRTGTGVTFF
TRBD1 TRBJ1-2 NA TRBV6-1 TGTGCCAGCAGTGAACGGGACAGAAGTAACTATGGCTACACCTTC CASSERDRSNYGYTF
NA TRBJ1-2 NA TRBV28 TGTGCCAGCAACCCAGCCCCCACAGGATATAGCACCTTC CASNPAPTGYSTF
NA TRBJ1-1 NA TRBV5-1 TGCGCCAGCAGTGCGGGGGGCTCGAACACTGAAGCTTTCTTT CASSAGGSNTEAFF
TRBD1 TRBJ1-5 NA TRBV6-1 TGTGCCAGCAGTGTCCGGGACAGGGACCATCAGCCCCAGCATTTT CASSVRDRDHQPQHF
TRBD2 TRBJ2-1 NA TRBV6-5 TGTGCCAGCAGTTACTCGAGGCTAGCGGGGTATCAGTTCTTC CASSYSRLAGYQFF
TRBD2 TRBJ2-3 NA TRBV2 TGTGCCAGCTCCCGGCGGGAGGCGACAGATACGCAGTATTTT CASSRREATDTQYF
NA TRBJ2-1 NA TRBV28 TGTGCCAGCAGTCCCTCGACTCATTACAATGAGCAGTTCTTC CASSPSTHYNEQFF
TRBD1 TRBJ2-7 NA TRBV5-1 TGCGCCAGCAGCCCGGGGACAGGGCTCTACGAGCAGTACTTC CASSPGTGLYEQYF
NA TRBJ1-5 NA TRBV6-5 TGTGCCAGCAGTCGCAATCCAGGGAATCAGCCCCAGCATTTT CASSRNPGNQPQHF
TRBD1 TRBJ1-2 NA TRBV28 TGTGCCAGCAGTCCTTGGACAGGGGTGGGTGGCTACACCTTC CASSPWTGVGGYTF
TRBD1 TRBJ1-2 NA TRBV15 TGTGCCACCAGCAGAGATCTATTAGACAGGGGCTATGGCTACACCTTC CATSRDLLDRGYGYTF
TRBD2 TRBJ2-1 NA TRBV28 TGTGCCAGCAGTTTGGAGCTAGCGGGAGCGGGCGGGCACAATGAGCAGTTCTTC CASSLELAGAGGHNEQFF
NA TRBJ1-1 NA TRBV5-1 TGCGCCAGCAGCTCCGGGAACATGAACACTGAAGCTTTCTTT CASSSGNMNTEAFF
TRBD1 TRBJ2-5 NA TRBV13 TGTGCCAGCAGCCGCTACAGGGGGCGGGCGGAGACCCAGTACTTC CASSRYRGRAETQYF
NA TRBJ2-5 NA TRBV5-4 TGTGCCAGCAGTTCCTACCCAGGGGGGCAAGAGACCCAGTACTTC CASSSYPGGQETQYF
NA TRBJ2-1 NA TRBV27 TGTGCCAGCAGTCCCTTAGCCGCCTACAATGAGCAGTTCTTC CASSPLAAYNEQFF
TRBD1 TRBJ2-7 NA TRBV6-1 TGTGCCAGCGGGGGGACAGGGAACTCCTACGAGCAGTACTTC CASGGTGNSYEQYF
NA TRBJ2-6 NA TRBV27 TGTGCCAGCAGTTTATATGGACACTATGACTCTGGGGCCAACGTCCTGACTTTC CASSLYGHYDSGANVLTF
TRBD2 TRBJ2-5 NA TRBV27 TGTGCCAGCAGGGTGTGGGGGGGAGAGCAGTACTTC CASRVWGGEQYF
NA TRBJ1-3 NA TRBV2 TGTGCCAGCAGTGGTAGCTCTGGAAACACCATATATTTT CASSGSSGNTIYF
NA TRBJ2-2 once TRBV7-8 TGTGCCAGCAGCTCCTTAGGGGGCCCGACTAGCGCCCAGGAGCTGTTTTTT CASSSLGGPTSAQELFF
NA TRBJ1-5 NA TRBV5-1 TGCGCCAGCAGCTTGGGGCAGGGTTTTGGGCCCCAGCATTTT CASSLGQGFGPQHF
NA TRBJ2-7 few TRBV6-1 TGTGCCAGCAGTCCCTCCGGACAGCCCTACGAGCAGTACTTC CASSPSGQPYEQYF
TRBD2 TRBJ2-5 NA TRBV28 TGTGCCAGCAGTTTCTCGACGGGGGGAGAGACCCAGTACTTC CASSFSTGGETQYF
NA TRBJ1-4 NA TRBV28 TGTGCCAGCAGGGGGACCTTGGCGGGGTTTCATGAAAAACTGTTTTTT CASRGTLAGFHEKLFF
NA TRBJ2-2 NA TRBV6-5 TGTGCCAGCAGTTACTCCGGGAGATCCGGGGAGCTGTTTTTT CASSYSGRSGELFF
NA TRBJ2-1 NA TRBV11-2 TGTGCCAGCAGCTTAGTCAGGGGACCCTACAATGAGCAGTTCTTC CASSLVRGPYNEQFF
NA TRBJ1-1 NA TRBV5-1 TGCGCCAGCAGCTTGGAAGCGGCCACGAACACTGAAGCTTTCTTT CASSLEAATNTEAFF
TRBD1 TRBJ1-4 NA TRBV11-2 TGTGCCAGCAGCCCCCGGGACAGCCTGTTTGAAAAACTGTTTTTT CASSPRDSLFEKLFF
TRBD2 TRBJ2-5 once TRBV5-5 TGTGCCAGCAGCTTGGTGCTAGCGGGAGCCCAAGAGACCCAGTACTTC CASSLVLAGAQETQYF
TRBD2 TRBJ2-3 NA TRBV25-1 TGTGCCAGCAGTGACCGGACTAGCGGGAAGAAAGATACGCAGTATTTT CASSDRTSGKKDTQYF
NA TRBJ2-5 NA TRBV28 TGTGCCAGCAGCCCAACTAGTGTAAGAGAGACCCAGTACTTC CASSPTSVRETQYF
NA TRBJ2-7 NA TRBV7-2 TGTGCCAGCAGCGTTAACAGGGCCGCTGAGCAGTACTTC CASSVNRAAEQYF
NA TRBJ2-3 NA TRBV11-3 TGTGCCAGCAGCTTAAACGGGGGCACAGATACGCAGTATTTT CASSLNGGTDTQYF
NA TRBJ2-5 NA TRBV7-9 TGTGCCAGCAGCGGGAGCGCCGAGACCCAGTACTTC CASSGSAETQYF
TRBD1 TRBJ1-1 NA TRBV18 TGTGCCAGCTCAACAGGGACAGGCACTGAAGCTTTCTTT CASSTGTGTEAFF
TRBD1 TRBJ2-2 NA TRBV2 TGTGCCAGCCAACAGGGGGAAGGCACCGGGGAGCTGTTTTTT CASQQGEGTGELFF
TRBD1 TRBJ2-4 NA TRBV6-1 TGTGCCAGCAGTGGAATAATACAGGGGGCCTCCAAAAACATTCAGTACTTC CASSGIIQGASKNIQYF
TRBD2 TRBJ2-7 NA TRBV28 TGTGCCAGCATTACCCCGGGAGGCAGCTACGAGCAGTACTTC CASITPGGSYEQYF